Shown below are 32 T cell receptor beta chains from a single sample sequenced in a study of blood T cell repertoires in COVID-19. Method: immunoSEQ multiplex PCR; TCRdb's copy keeps in-frame clones and lacks some. The sample shows more than 60,000 clones, roughly 84% of them seen only once. The sample was peripheral blood. These receptors all stem from a man aged 50-60 years with acute or convalescent COVID-19.

V is TRBV5-1 and J is TRBJ2-3; perhaps TRBD1 as D (6 bases). CDR3 length equals 16 residues. The V end was cut by 0 bases, the J end by 1 base, with 12 bases between. Germline values: CDR1 SGHRS, CDR2 YFSETQ. This CDR3 reads CASSLGMAGGTDTQYF. CDR3 bases: TGCGCCAGCAGCTTGGGAATGGCAGGGGGCACAGATACGCAGTATTTT. The whole variable domain, remainder taken from reference TRBV5-1 and TRBJ2-3, is KAGVTQTPRYLIKTRGQQVTLSCSPISGHRSVSWYQQTPGQGLQFLFEYFSETQRNKGNFPGRFSGRQFSNSRSEMNVSTLELGDSALYLCASSLGMAGGTDTQYFGPGTRLTVL.

This rearrangement joins TRBV6-2 or TRBV6-3 to TRBJ1-3, with 7 bases aligning to TRBD1. Germline V gives CDR1 MNHEY, CDR2 SVGEGT. Trimming at V came to 6 bases and at J to 8 bases, leaving 13 bases not matched to a gene. The CDR3 contains 15 residues. The CDR3 region has the DNA TGTGCCAGCAGCGCCATTCCAAGGGGGCGAGACACCATATATTTT. This codes for CASSAIPRGRDTIYF.

The chain carries TRBV7-2 and TRBJ2-2; no reliable D call. Trimming cost V 6 bases and J 1 base, with 9 bases left between them. CDR3 length: 14 amino acids. Germline CDR1 reads SGHTA; CDR2 reads FQGNSA. The CDR3: CASSPLKNTGELFF. The DNA for the CDR3 is TGTGCCAGCAGTCCTCTTAAGAACACCGGGGAGCTGTTTTTT. Full variable domain (rest looked up from reference TRBV7-2 and TRBJ2-2): GAGVSQSPSNKVTEKGKDVELRCDPISGHTALYWYRQSLGQGLEFLIYFQGNSAPDKSGLPSDRFSAERTGGSVSTLTIQRTQQEDSAVYLCASSPLKNTGELFFGEGSRLTVL.

CDR3 coding DNA: TGTGCCAGTACCCCGGGTTCCAGGGGAACCGGGGAGCTGTTTTTT. Protein: CASTPGSRGTGELFF. This chain uses TRBV19 with TRBJ2-2, with D possibly being TRBD1 (6 bases). CDR1 and CDR2 (germline): LNHDA, SQIVND (reference sequence). Trimming shortened V by 7 bases and J by 5 bases, and 17 bases separated the two germline ends. The CDR3 has 15 residues.

The genes are TRBV7-9 and TRBJ2-1, with TRBD1 as a possible D gene (5 bases). In germline, CDR1 is SEHNR, CDR2 FQNEAQ (reference sequence). This CDR3 is built from 14 residues. Trimming left V 5 bases short and J 7 bases short, with 15 bases between. The CDR3 sequence: CASSPRGGKNEQFF. The CDR3 DNA is TGTGCCAGCAGCCCTAGGGGCGGAAAGAATGAGCAGTTCTTC.

V is TRBV24-1 and J is TRBJ2-7; 9 nucleotides agree with TRBD2. This CDR3 region has 15 residues. The germline gives CDR1 KGHDR, CDR2 SFDVKD. V was pared by 2 bases and J by 2 bases, with 3 bases of the junction left unmatched. In DNA form, the CDR3 reads TGTGCCACCAGTGATTCGACTAGCGGTGCCTACGAGCAGTACTTC. Its protein is CATSDSTSGAYEQYF.

The CDR3: CASSNDRGYGYTF. In nucleotides, the CDR3 is TGTGCCAGCAGCAACGACAGGGGGTATGGCTACACCTTC. This chain joins TRBV5-4 and TRBJ1-2, with 9 bases identical to TRBD1. The CDR3 length is 13 residues. The V gene's germline CDR1 is SGHNT and CDR2 YYREEE (reference sequence). The V and J ends lost 4 bases and 5 bases, in that order; junction bases with no gene match: 3.

The chain couples TRBV19 to TRBJ1-1; 8 bases are shared with TRBD1. The CDR3 is made up of 16 amino acids. Trimming removed 5 bases from V and 5 bases from J; junction bases left unmatched: 13. Per the germline V gene, CDR1 is LNHDA and CDR2 is SQIVND (reference sequence). The CDR3, as DNA: TGTGCCAGTAGTTTGTTTGGCAGGGGGCTATCGACTGAAGCTTTCTTT. Amino acid sequence: CASSLFGRGLSTEAFF.

The CDR3 nucleotides are TGTGCCAGCCGTTACGCGGGGACTGAGGGAGAGCAGTACTTC. The encoded protein is CASRYAGTEGEQYF. The rearrangement joins TRBV7-2 to TRBJ2-7, with TRBD2 as a possible D gene (6 bases). Germline loops: CDR1 SGHTA, CDR2 FQGNSA. V was cut by 8 bases and J by 7 bases, with 21 bases left in between. This CDR3 contains 14 residues.

This chain connects TRBV9 to TRBJ2-1, with D possibly matching TRBD2 (6 bases). Germline CDR1 is SGDLS and CDR2 is YYNGEE. V lost 0 bases to trimming and J lost 8 bases, with 15 bases between them. This CDR3 spans 15 amino acids. The CDR3 loop is CASSVATSMVDEQFF. The CDR3 DNA reads TGTGCCAGCAGCGTAGCTACTAGCATGGTCGATGAGCAGTTCTTC.

In DNA form, the CDR3 reads TGCGCCAGCACCCCCCGTGAGCCTGGCGGGGAGCTGTTTTTT. This translates into CASTPREPGGELFF. The chain is built from TRBV5-1 and TRBJ2-2; no firm D call. CDR1 SGHRS and CDR2 YFSETQ come from the germline V gene. V was pared by 6 bases and J by 7 bases, with 16 bases between. The CDR3 runs to 14 residues.

The genes are TRBV7-9 and TRBJ1-2; D perhaps matches TRBD1 (6 bases). The germline V and J ends were trimmed by 5 bases and 1 base, with 11 bases remaining between them. The CDR3 sequence is 14 residues long. Germline CDR1 reads SEHNR; CDR2 reads FQNEAQ (reference sequence). The CDR3 nucleotides read TGTGCCAGCAGCCAGACAGGACATAACTATGGCTACACCTTC. This encodes CASSQTGHNYGYTF.

CDR3 loop: CASSPRGTNTGELFF. The CDR3 DNA follows: TGTGCCAGCAGCCCAAGAGGCACAAACACCGGGGAGCTGTTTTTT. The genes are TRBV11-3 and TRBJ2-2; D uncertain. The CDR3 has 15 residues. Deletions cut 5 bases from V and 2 bases from J, with 12 bases between. CDR1 is SGHNT and CDR2 is YENEEA in the germline V gene.

This chain joins TRBV7-2 and TRBJ2-3; 11 bases are shared with TRBD2. After removal of 7 bases from V and 1 base from J, the junction contained 10 bases not matched to a gene. Germline CDR1 is SGHTA and CDR2 is FQGNSA. The CDR3 runs to 17 residues. The CDR3 region is CASTPQILAGGTDTQYF. The CDR3 region has the DNA TGTGCCAGCACCCCTCAGATACTAGCGGGAGGCACAGATACGCAGTATTTT.

The genes are TRBV19 and TRBJ1-1; D perhaps matches TRBD1 (5 bases). CDR3 size: 13 residues. Germline values: CDR1 LNHDA, CDR2 SQIVND (reference sequence). V was clipped by 7 bases and J by 8 bases, with 17 bases between them. The CDR3 protein is CASMEERGDEAFF. DNA of the CDR3: TGTGCCAGTATGGAGGAGCGGGGGGACGAAGCTTTCTTT.

This chain joins TRBV12-5 and TRBJ2-7; the match to TRBD1 covers 11 bases. The J segment lost 3 bases and the V segment lost 6 bases, leaving 7 bases of the junction unmatched. The V gene's germline CDR1 is LGHNT and CDR2 FRNRAP. CDR3 length: 15 residues. As DNA, the CDR3 is TGTGCTAGTGGATTACCCGGGACAGGGGGCTACGAGCAGTACTTC. Translating it yields CASGLPGTGGYEQYF. The full variable domain, rest sourced from reference TRBV12-5 and TRBJ2-7, is DARVTQTPRHKVTEMGQEVTMRCQPILGHNTVFWYRQTMMQGLELLAYFRNRAPLDDSGMPKDRFSAEMPDATLATLKIQPSEPRDSAVYFCASGLPGTGGYEQYFGPGTRLTVT.

V usage is TRBV5-6 and J usage is TRBJ2-7; D is perhaps TRBD2 (5 bases). Germline V gene sequence: CDR1 SGHDT, CDR2 YYEEEE. The CDR3 is 13 amino acids. V lost 5 bases to trimming and J lost 3 bases, with 12 bases between them. CDR3 sequence (DNA): TGTGCCAGCAGGCTGGCCGGGGTCTACGAGCAGTACTTC. Its translation: CASRLAGVYEQYF.

The V and J genes are TRBV7-7 and TRBJ2-1, with TRBD1 identical over 7 bases. The CDR3 consists of 15 residues. Germline V gene sequence: CDR1 SSHAT, CDR2 FNYEAQ (reference sequence). With 5 bases clipped from V and 6 bases from J, the junction kept 10 bases outside the gene matches. The CDR3 nucleotides read TGTGCCAGCAGCCCCGGGGTGGGGACAGTCAATGAGCAGTTCTTC. This codes for CASSPGVGTVNEQFF.

The chain has TRBV5-6 and TRBJ1-4, with no clear D. Trimming cost V 4 bases and J 8 bases, with 15 bases left between them. The CDR3 has 14 residues. The germline V gene encodes CDR1 SGHDT and CDR2 YYEEEE. The CDR3 region has the DNA TGTGCCAGCAGCCTAAAGTGGGCGAACGAAAAACTGTTTTTT. Translation: CASSLKWANEKLFF.

The genes are TRBV9 and TRBJ1-2, with 8 bases aligning to TRBD1. The CDR3 extends over 12 amino acids. V shed 3 bases and J 10 bases; nucleotides not matched to a gene: 5. Germline CDR1 and CDR2: SGDLS and YYNGEE. The CDR3 sequence: CASSGRQGPYTF. CDR3 nucleotides: TGTGCCAGCAGCGGAAGACAGGGGCCCTACACCTTC.

The CDR3 loop is CASSFLSSGNTIYF. In nucleotides, the CDR3 is TGTGCCAGCAGCTTCTTGAGCTCTGGAAACACCATATATTTT. The V and J genes are TRBV5-5 and TRBJ1-3; D is unresolved. V lost 2 bases and J lost 0, with 6 bases in between. CDR1 SGHKS and CDR2 YYEKEE come from the germline V gene (reference sequence). This CDR3 region has 14 residues.

The chain is built from TRBV5-6 and TRBJ2-7, with 9 bases fitting TRBD1. The CDR3 has 14 amino acids. Germline loops: CDR1 SGHDT, CDR2 YYEEEE. The trim removed 3 bases at V and 2 bases at J, leaving 3 bases unmatched. CDR3 sequence (DNA): TGTGCCAGCAGCTCTTGGGACAGGGCCTACGAGCAGTACTTC. Its protein product is CASSSWDRAYEQYF.

The chain is built from TRBV27 and TRBJ2-7; tentative D call: TRBD2 (6 bases). The length of the CDR3 is 13 residues. The V end lost 4 bases, the J end lost 3 bases, and 10 bases lay between the germline ends. Germline CDR1 reads MNHEY; CDR2 reads SMNVEV (reference sequence). The CDR3 here is CASSSGAFYEQYF. CDR3 bases: TGTGCCAGCAGTTCGGGAGCTTTCTACGAGCAGTACTTC.

The rearrangement links TRBV5-1 to TRBJ2-3, with 7 bases matching TRBD1. V was clipped by 4 bases and J by 0 bases; unmatched bases: 14. Germline V gene data show CDR1 as SGHRS and CDR2 as YFSETQ. The CDR3 totals 18 residues. The CDR3, as DNA: TGCGCCAGCAGCATAGGGACAGTCCGAAGACCTAGCACAGATACGCAGTATTTT. Protein sequence: CASSIGTVRRPSTDTQYF.

In its sample, this clone was seen a few times. The V gene is TRBV14, the J gene TRBJ2-7, with TRBD1 as a possible D gene (5 bases). Trimming cost V 1 base and J 2 bases, with 9 bases left between them. This CDR3 has 14 residues. Germline CDR1 reads SGHDN; CDR2 reads FVKESK. The DNA of the CDR3 is TGTGCCAGCAGCCAAGTGGCAGGGCCCTACGAGCAGTACTTC. Its translation: CASSQVAGPYEQYF.

The chain links TRBV6-5 to TRBJ2-1; 8 nucleotides line up with TRBD2. Germline V gives CDR1 MNHEY, CDR2 SVGAGI. Trimming cost V 4 bases and J 4 bases; bases outside gene matches: 6. CDR3 length: 15 residues. CDR3 region: CASSLRTSGYNEQFF. The CDR3, as DNA: TGTGCCAGCAGTTTACGTACTAGCGGATACAATGAGCAGTTCTTC.

This CDR3 is CASSLHRGQNTGELFF. The CDR3, as DNA: TGTGCCAGCAGCTTGCACAGGGGGCAGAACACCGGGGAGCTGTTTTTT. V and J are TRBV9 and TRBJ2-2; TRBD1 aligns across 9 bases. J lost 1 base, V lost 4 bases, and 5 bases had no gene match. This CDR3 is built from 16 residues. Germline-derived CDR1 and CDR2 are SGDLS and YYNGEE.

The J gene is TRBJ2-7, the V gene TRBV28; 14 nucleotides match TRBD2. The V segment lost 6 bases and the J segment 2 bases; nucleotides outside the gene matches: 9. CDR1 is MDHEN and CDR2 is SYDVKM in the germline V gene. This CDR3 contains 17 residues. The CDR3 here is CASSPDRLAGGPYEQYF. The CDR3 DNA is TGTGCCAGCAGCCCCGATAGACTAGCGGGAGGGCCCTACGAGCAGTACTTC. Full variable domain (outside the CDR3, taken from reference TRBV28 and TRBJ2-7): DVKVTQSSRYLVKRTGEKVFLECVQDMDHENMFWYRQDPGLGLRLIYFSYDVKMKEKGDIPEGYSVSREKKERFSLILESASTNQTSMYLCASSPDRLAGGPYEQYFGPGTRLTVT.

J is TRBJ2-5 and V is TRBV11-2, with 9 bases matching TRBD2. Trimming cost V 5 bases and J 4 bases; bases outside gene matches: 8. The CDR3 length is 15 residues. CDR1 is SGHAT, CDR2 FQNNGV, per germline. CDR3 sequence (DNA): TGTGCCAGCAGCGCGGGACTAGCTGGGAGAGAGACCCAGTACTTC. Translation gives CASSAGLAGRETQYF.

This clone was seen a single time. The chain links TRBV7-2 to TRBJ1-2; no definite D call. Trimming left V 6 bases short and J 5 bases short, with 19 bases between. CDR1 SGHTA and CDR2 FQGNSA come from the germline V gene. The CDR3 sequence is 15 residues long. Here the CDR3 DNA reads TGTGCCAGCAGGACAACTCCACCCAATACGTATGGCTACACCTTC. Translating it yields CASRTTPPNTYGYTF.

The genes are TRBV4-1 and TRBJ2-6; D unresolved. Between the trimmed V and J ends, which lost 5 bases and 4 bases, there was a span of 9 bases. The CDR3 sequence is 14 residues long. Germline V lookup: CDR1 MGHRA, CDR2 YSYEKL. CDR3 DNA sequence: TGCGCCAGCAGCTTGAACTGGGGGGCCAACGTCCTGACTTTC. It yields the protein CASSLNWGANVLTF.

The rearrangement uses TRBV7-2 and TRBJ1-5, with D tentatively TRBD1 (5 bases). Germline V gene lookup returns CDR1 SGHTA and CDR2 FQGNSA. The CDR3 sequence is 15 residues long. The V end was cut by 5 bases, the J end by 3 bases, with 14 bases between. CDR3 nucleotides: TGTGCCAGCAGCCCCAGGGTATACGACAATCAGCCCCAGCATTTT. The encoded protein is CASSPRVYDNQPQHF.